This T cell receptor (beta chain) was identified in a study of T-cell reconstitution after alpha-beta-depleted transplantation in children. CDR3 size: 13 residues. The germline V gene has CDR1 LGHNA and CDR2 YNFKEQ. V was trimmed by 3 bases and J by 5 bases, leaving 10 bases between them. Using unique molecular identifiers, the investigators prepared the TCRbeta library. TCRdb itself ran the PCR reads through MiXCR, one entry per CDR3 protein. Here the sample spans 45,000 to 60,000 distinct CDR3 sequences, 52% being singletons. Findings of the study overall: After one year, T-cell counts and TCRbeta diversity mostly came from new T cells. About two months after transplant, alpha-beta T cells reportedly came from several hundred expanded graft clones.

This clonotype was picked up a small number of times. Its antigen is unknown. The starting material was peripheral blood, obtained before TCRalphabeta/CD19-depleted stem cell transplant. The source is a boy less than two years old with SCID, due to receive a stem cell transplant. This chain connects TRBV4-2 to TRBJ1-1; perhaps TRBD1 as D (5 bases). CDR3 protein: CASSQRGGTEAFF. The CDR3 DNA reads as TGTGCCAGCAGCCAGAGGGGAGGAACTGAAGCTTTCTTT.